Each of the 17 T cell receptor beta chains below was sequenced from the same sample in a study of blood T cell repertoires in COVID-19. Here immunoSEQ multiplex PCR was the method, and the copy in TCRdb shows in-frame clones only, minus some. The sample shows under 25,000 clones, over 80% of them seen only once. The sequencing sample was made of peripheral blood. These receptor sequences come from a man at least 80 years old with active or convalescent COVID-19.

The chain recombines TRBV10-3 with TRBJ1-1, with TRBD1 as a possible D gene (5 bases). Germline CDR1 reads ENHRY; CDR2 reads SYGVKD. V was shortened by 7 bases and J by 1 base, with 10 bases between the two germline ends. This CDR3 region has 13 residues. In DNA form, the CDR3 reads TGTGCCATCACTCGGGGGGAGAACACTGAAGCTTTCTTT. Protein: CAITRGENTEAFF.

The rearrangement links TRBV4-1 to TRBJ1-1, with TRBD1 identical over 9 bases. Germline CDR1 and CDR2: MGHRA and YSYEKL. After removal of 5 bases from V and 1 base from J, the junction contained 14 bases not matched to a gene. The CDR3 runs to 18 residues. The CDR3 region has the DNA TGCGCCAGCAGCGCTACCGGGACAGGGACCCGGGGGAACACTGAAGCTTTCTTT. Protein product: CASSATGTGTRGNTEAFF.

The rearrangement links TRBV19 to TRBJ2-6, with D possibly being TRBD1 (6 bases). Looked up from germline, CDR1 is LNHDA and CDR2 is SQIVND (reference sequence). The CDR3 is made up of 17 amino acids. Trimming took 5 bases from V and 0 from J, leaving 14 bases between them. CDR3 sequence (DNA): TGTGCCAGTAGTCAAGGGACACCACGCTCTGGGGCCAACGTCCTGACTTTC. Translation gives CASSQGTPRSGANVLTF.

V is TRBV7-9 and J is TRBJ1-1, with no clear D. The CDR3 is made up of 13 amino acids. Germline CDR1 reads SEHNR; CDR2 reads FQNEAQ (reference sequence). Trimming took 4 bases from V and 2 from J, leaving 8 bases between them. The CDR3 DNA reads TGTGCCAGCAGCTCCTCGGGTAACACTGAAGCTTTCTTT. Translating it yields CASSSSGNTEAFF. Full variable domain (missing parts from reference TRBV7-9 and TRBJ1-1): DTGVSQNPRHKITKRGQNVTFRCDPISEHNRLYWYRQTLGQGPEFLTYFQNEAQLEKSRLLSDRFSAERPKGSFSTLEIQRTEQGDSAMYLCASSSSGNTEAFFGQGTRLTVV.

The J gene is TRBJ1-1, the V gene TRBV7-9; D not resolved. V shed 8 bases and J shed 1 base, with 17 bases lying between them. The length of the CDR3 is 15 residues. The germline gives CDR1 SEHNR, CDR2 FQNEAQ (reference sequence). This CDR3 reads CASYIFSGKNTEAFF. The CDR3 DNA reads as TGTGCCAGCTATATTTTCTCCGGGAAGAACACTGAAGCTTTCTTT.

The J gene is TRBJ2-1, the V gene TRBV18; the D gene is possibly TRBD1 (5 bases). Germline CDR1 reads KGHSH; CDR2 reads LQKENI. The CDR3 loop spans 11 amino acids. The V end was cut by 4 bases, the J end by 9 bases, with 7 bases between. The CDR3 region is CASSQRGEQFF. The DNA for the CDR3 is TGTGCCAGCTCACAAAGGGGTGAGCAGTTCTTC.

The chain combines TRBV2 with TRBJ2-7, with TRBD1 identical over 10 bases. V was clipped by 4 bases and J by 6 bases; unmatched bases: 3. In germline, CDR1 is SNHLY, CDR2 FYNNEI. The CDR3 has 13 residues. The CDR3 region has the DNA TGTGCCAGCAGTGGACAGGGGGCGGGCGAGCAGTACTTC. The encoded protein is CASSGQGAGEQYF.

The chain links TRBV4-2 to TRBJ1-5; 12 bases are a match to TRBD1. V lost 1 base to trimming and J lost 5 bases; unmatched junction nucleotides: 6. CDR1 LGHNA and CDR2 YNFKEQ come from the germline V gene. The CDR3 is made up of 17 amino acids. In nucleotides, the CDR3 is TGTGCCAGCAGCCAAGCCCACGGGACAGGGGGCTATCAGCCCCAGCATTTT. Residues: CASSQAHGTGGYQPQHF.

The genes are TRBV20-1 and TRBJ2-1; 10 nucleotides align to TRBD2. Germline CDR1 is DFQATT and CDR2 is SNEGSKA (reference sequence). This CDR3 has 15 residues. The J segment lost 7 bases and the V segment lost 3 bases, leaving 9 bases of the junction unmatched. The CDR3 DNA is TGCAGTGCTAGTAGTCTAGCGGGGGCCAGGAATGAGCAGTTCTTC. It yields the protein CSASSLAGARNEQFF.

The chain is built from TRBV24-1 and TRBJ1-6; 9 nucleotides match TRBD1. CDR1 and CDR2 from the germline V gene are KGHDR and SFDVKD. V lost 4 bases and J lost 13; bases outside the gene matches: 7. The CDR3 sequence is 14 residues long. The CDR3, as DNA: TGTGCCACCAGTGACGGGACAGGGTTGAGTCCCCTCCACTTT. Its translation: CATSDGTGLSPLHF.

This clone was counted a single time. This rearrangement joins TRBV6-5 to TRBJ2-7, with D maybe TRBD2 (5 bases). Germline loops: CDR1 MNHEY, CDR2 SVGAGI. The CDR3 extends over 13 amino acids. V gave up 7 bases and J gave up 4 bases, with 14 bases separating them. The CDR3 loop reads CASTRGSLYEQYF. Written as DNA, the CDR3 is TGTGCCAGCACCCGGGGTTCTCTTTACGAGCAGTACTTC.

The V call is TRBV5-4, the J call TRBJ2-3, with 7 nucleotides matching TRBD1. V trimming: 4 bases; J trimming: 0 bases; junction bases outside the gene matches: 5. Germline assignment: CDR1 SGHNT and CDR2 YYREEE (reference sequence). The CDR3 extends over 15 amino acids. The CDR3 DNA reads TGTGCCAGCAGCCCACGGACAGGAAGCACAGATACGCAGTATTTT. This gives the protein CASSPRTGSTDTQYF. Based on the CDR3 plus reference TRBV5-4 and TRBJ2-3, the full variable domain is ETGVTQSPTHLIKTRGQQVTLRCSSQSGHNTVSWYQQALGQGPQFIFQYYREEENGRGNFPPRFSGLQFPNYSSELNVNALELDDSALYLCASSPRTGSTDTQYFGPGTRLTVL.

The V gene is TRBV18, the J gene TRBJ1-4; TRBD1 matches 7 bases. The CDR3 spans 15 residues. The germline CDR1 and CDR2 sequences are KGHSH and LQKENI. Losses at the gene ends were 6 bases for V and 3 bases for J; bases not matched to a gene: 7. In DNA, the CDR3 is TGTGCCAGCTCCTCGGTGGGACAGTCTAATGAAAAACTGTTTTTT. This encodes CASSSVGQSNEKLFF.

V is TRBV6-5 and J is TRBJ2-7; 9 bases are shared with TRBD1. Losses at the gene ends were 6 bases for V and 6 bases for J; bases not matched to a gene: 6. CDR1 and CDR2 from the germline V gene are MNHEY and SVGAGI. The CDR3 length is 13 residues. This CDR3 is CASRNTGGGEQYF. CDR3 nucleotides: TGTGCCAGCAGAAACACAGGGGGCGGCGAGCAGTACTTC.

J is TRBJ1-2 and V is TRBV7-9; D is possibly TRBD1 (5 bases). The V end lost 1 base, the J end lost 5 bases, and 14 bases lay between the germline ends. The CDR3 runs 15 residues. The germline V gene has CDR1 SEHNR and CDR2 FQNEAQ (reference sequence). CDR3 nucleotide sequence: TGTGCCAGCAGCTTAGATGTGGCAGGGAATTATGGCTACACCTTC. Protein sequence: CASSLDVAGNYGYTF. Drawing the rest from reference TRBV7-9 and TRBJ1-2, the complete variable domain is DTGVSQNPRHKITKRGQNVTFRCDPISEHNRLYWYRQTLGQGPEFLTYFQNEAQLEKSRLLSDRFSAERPKGSFSTLEIQRTEQGDSAMYLCASSLDVAGNYGYTFGSGTRLTVV.

V and J are TRBV5-1 and TRBJ1-4; 8 nucleotides match TRBD1. Per germline, CDR1 SGHRS and CDR2 YFSETQ. The CDR3 runs 16 residues. V gave up 5 bases and J gave up 3 bases; unmatched junction bases: 9. For the CDR3, the DNA is TGCGCCAGCAGTCCAACCCCGGGACAGGCTAATGAAAAACTGTTTTTT. Amino acid sequence: CASSPTPGQANEKLFF.

The chain carries TRBV4-2 and TRBJ1-6; possible D gene TRBD1, 6 bases. The CDR3 is 17 amino acids. Germline lookup yields CDR1 LGHNA and CDR2 YNFKEQ. Trimming left V 0 bases short and J 2 bases short, with 11 bases between. CDR3 in DNA: TGTGCCAGCAGCCAAGACCGGGACACTACCTATAATTCACCCCTCCACTTT. Its translation is CASSQDRDTTYNSPLHF.